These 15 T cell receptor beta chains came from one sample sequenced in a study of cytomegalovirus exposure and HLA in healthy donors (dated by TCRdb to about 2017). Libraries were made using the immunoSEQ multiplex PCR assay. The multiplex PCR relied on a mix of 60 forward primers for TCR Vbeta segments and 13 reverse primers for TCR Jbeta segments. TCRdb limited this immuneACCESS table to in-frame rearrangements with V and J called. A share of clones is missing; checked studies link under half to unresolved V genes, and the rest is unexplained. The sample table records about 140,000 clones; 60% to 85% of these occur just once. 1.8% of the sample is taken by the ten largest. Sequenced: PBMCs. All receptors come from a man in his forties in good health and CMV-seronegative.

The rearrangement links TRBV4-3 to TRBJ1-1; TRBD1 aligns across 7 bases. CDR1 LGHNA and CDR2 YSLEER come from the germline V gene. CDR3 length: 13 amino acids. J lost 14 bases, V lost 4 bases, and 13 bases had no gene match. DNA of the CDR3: TGCGCCAGCAGCCGGACAGGTGACTATTGTGCCTTCTTT. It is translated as CASSRTGDYCAFF.

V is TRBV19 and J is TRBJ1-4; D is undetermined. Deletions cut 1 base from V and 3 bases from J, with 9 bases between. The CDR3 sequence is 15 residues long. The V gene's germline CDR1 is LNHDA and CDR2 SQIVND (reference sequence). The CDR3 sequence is CASSIGAQSNEKLFF. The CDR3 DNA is TGTGCCAGTAGTATAGGGGCACAGTCTAATGAAAAACTGTTTTTT.

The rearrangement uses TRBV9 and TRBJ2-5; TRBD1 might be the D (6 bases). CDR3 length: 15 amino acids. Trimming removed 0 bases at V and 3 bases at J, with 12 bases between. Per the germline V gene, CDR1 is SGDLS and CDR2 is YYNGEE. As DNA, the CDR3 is TGTGCCAGCAGCGTAGGGGGCGGACAGAAAGAGACCCAGTACTTC. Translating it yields CASSVGGGQKETQYF.

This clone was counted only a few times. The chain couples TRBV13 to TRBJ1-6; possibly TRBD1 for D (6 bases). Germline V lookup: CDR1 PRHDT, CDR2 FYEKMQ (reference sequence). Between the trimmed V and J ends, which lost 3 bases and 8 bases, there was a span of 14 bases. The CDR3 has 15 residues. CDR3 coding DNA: TGTGCCAGCAGCTTGGAGCAGGGGCTCGATTCACCCCTCCACTTT. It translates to CASSLEQGLDSPLHF.

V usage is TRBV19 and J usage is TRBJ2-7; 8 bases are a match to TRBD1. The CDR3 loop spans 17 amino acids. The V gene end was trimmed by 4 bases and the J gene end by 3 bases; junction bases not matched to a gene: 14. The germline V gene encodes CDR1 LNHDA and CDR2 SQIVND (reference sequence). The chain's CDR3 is CASSTDRGHTPFYEQYF. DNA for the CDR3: TGTGCCAGTAGTACAGACAGGGGTCATACCCCATTCTACGAGCAGTACTTC.

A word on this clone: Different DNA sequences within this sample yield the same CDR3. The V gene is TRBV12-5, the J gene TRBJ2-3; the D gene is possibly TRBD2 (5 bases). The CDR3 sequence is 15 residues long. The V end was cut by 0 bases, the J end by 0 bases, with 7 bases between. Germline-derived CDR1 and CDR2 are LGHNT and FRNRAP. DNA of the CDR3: TGTGCTAGTGGTTTGGTAGGCGGGAGCACAGATACGCAGTATTTT. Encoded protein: CASGLVGGSTDTQYF. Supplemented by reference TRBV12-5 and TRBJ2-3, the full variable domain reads DARVTQTPRHKVTEMGQEVTMRCQPILGHNTVFWYRQTMMQGLELLAYFRNRAPLDDSGMPKDRFSAEMPDATLATLKIQPSEPRDSAVYFCASGLVGGSTDTQYFGPGTRLTVL.

Here the CDR3 DNA reads TGTGCCAGCAGCCCAGGACTTCGGGGATTGGGCTACGAGCAGTACTTC. Translated: CASSPGLRGLGYEQYF. The genes are TRBV11-1 and TRBJ2-7, with D perhaps matching TRBD2 (5 bases). V was clipped by 5 bases and J by 3 bases, with 20 bases between them. The V gene's germline CDR1 is SGHAT and CDR2 FQDESV (reference sequence). The CDR3 totals 16 residues.

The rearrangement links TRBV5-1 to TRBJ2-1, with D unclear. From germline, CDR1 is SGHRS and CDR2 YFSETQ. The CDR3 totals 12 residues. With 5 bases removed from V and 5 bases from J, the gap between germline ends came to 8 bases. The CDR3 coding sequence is TGCGCCAGCAGATTCCGGGACAATGAGCAGTTCTTC. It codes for CASRFRDNEQFF.

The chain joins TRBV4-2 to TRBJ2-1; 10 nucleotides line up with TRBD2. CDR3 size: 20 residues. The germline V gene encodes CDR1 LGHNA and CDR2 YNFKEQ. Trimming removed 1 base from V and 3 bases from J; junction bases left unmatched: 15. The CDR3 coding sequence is TGTGCCAGCAGCCAAGCTCCGGCGGGTTCTAGCGGGGGAATCTACAATGAGCAGTTCTTC. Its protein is CASSQAPAGSSGGIYNEQFF.

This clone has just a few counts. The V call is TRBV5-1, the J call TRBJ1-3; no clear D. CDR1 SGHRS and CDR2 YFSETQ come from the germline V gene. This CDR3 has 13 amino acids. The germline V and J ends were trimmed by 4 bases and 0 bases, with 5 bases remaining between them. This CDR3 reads CASSRYSGNTIYF. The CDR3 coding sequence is TGCGCCAGCAGCCGGTACTCTGGAAACACCATATATTTT.

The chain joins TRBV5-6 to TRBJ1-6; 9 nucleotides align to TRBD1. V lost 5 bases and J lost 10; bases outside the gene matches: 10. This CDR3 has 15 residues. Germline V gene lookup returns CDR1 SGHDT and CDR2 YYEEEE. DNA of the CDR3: TGTGCCAGCAGTCGGGACAGGGTGGCCGGGTCACCCCTCCACTTT. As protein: CASSRDRVAGSPLHF.

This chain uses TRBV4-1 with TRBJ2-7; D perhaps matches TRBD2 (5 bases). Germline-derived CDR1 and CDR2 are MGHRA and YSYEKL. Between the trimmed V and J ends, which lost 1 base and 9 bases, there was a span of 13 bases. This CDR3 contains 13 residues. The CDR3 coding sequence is TGCGCCAGCAGCCAAGGGGGAGTAGGTAGGCAGTACTTC. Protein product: CASSQGGVGRQYF.

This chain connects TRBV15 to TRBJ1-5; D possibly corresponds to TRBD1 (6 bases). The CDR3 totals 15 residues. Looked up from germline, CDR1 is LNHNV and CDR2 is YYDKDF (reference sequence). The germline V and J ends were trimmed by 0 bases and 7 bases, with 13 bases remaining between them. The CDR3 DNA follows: TGTGCCACCAGCAGAGATTGGGGGGGCGGACAGCCCCAGCATTTT. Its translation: CATSRDWGGGQPQHF.

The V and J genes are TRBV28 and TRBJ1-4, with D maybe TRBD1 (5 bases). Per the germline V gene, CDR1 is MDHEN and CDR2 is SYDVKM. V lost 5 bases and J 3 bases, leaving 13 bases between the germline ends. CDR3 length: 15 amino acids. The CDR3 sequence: CASSPPGPSNEKLFF. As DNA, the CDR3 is TGTGCCAGCAGTCCGCCAGGGCCCTCTAATGAAAAACTGTTTTTT.

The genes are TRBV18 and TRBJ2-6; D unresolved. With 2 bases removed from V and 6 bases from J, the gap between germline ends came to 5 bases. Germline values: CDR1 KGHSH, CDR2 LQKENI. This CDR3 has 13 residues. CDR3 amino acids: CASSPTQANVLTF. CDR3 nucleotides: TGTGCCAGCTCACCAACACAGGCCAACGTCCTGACTTTC.